This T cell receptor (beta chain) is drawn from a study of T-cell memory formation after mild COVID-19. Study-level information: TCR clusters showed largely donor specificity.

Using its own MiXCR run on the 5' RACE reads, TCRdb lists one record per CDR3 protein. This sample has approximately 100,000 distinct CDR3 sequences, with approximately 15% found just once. The germline gives CDR1 SGHAT, CDR2 FQDESV (reference sequence). The CDR3 has 12 residues. Study-wide results and limits: Whether day 37 second-wave clones are SARS-CoV-2-specific was not confirmed.

This clonotype was detected a few times. Antigen unknown. One junction end does not reproduce the germline sequence, and a read error may be involved. The rearrangement uses TRBV11-1 and TRBJ2-1; the match to TRBD1 covers 7 bases. This receptor was taken from an adult woman who had mild COVID-19 (a few samples of this study predate the infection). Cell type and time point are not known. The sequenced sample consisted of PBMCs or a T cell subset sorted from them (not recorded which). In nucleotides, the CDR3 is TGTGCCAGCAGCGCCGACAGGGCCCGGTGGGTCTTC. This encodes CASSADRARWVF.